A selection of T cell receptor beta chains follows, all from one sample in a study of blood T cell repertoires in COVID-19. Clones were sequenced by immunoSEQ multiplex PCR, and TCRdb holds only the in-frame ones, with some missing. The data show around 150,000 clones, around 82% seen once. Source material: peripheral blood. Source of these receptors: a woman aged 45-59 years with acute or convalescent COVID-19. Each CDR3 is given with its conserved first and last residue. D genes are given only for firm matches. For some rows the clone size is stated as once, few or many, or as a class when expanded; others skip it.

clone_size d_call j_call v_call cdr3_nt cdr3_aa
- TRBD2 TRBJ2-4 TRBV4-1 TGCGCCAGCAGCCAAGAATTTGGGGGGGGAAACATTCAGTACTTC CASSQEFGGGNIQYF
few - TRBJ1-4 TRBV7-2 TGTGCCAGCAGCTTAGGAGGGCTTGGAAATGAAAAACTGTTTTTT CASSLGGLGNEKLFF
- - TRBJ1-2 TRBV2 TGTGCCAGCAGTGAAGGCCCCACACCAAACTATGGCTACACCTTC CASSEGPTPNYGYTF
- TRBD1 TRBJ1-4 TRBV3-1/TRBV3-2 TGTGCCAGCAGCATGGGACAGTTCTCTGGGAGTAATGAAAAACTGTTTTTT CASSMGQFSGSNEKLFF
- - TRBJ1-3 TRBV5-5 TGTGCCAGCAGCTTGGCCACACCGCGGAACTCTGGAAACACCATATATTTT CASSLATPRNSGNTIYF
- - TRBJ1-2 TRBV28 TGTGCCAGCACGTCCCCGACCGGGACAAACCTTAACTATGGCTACACCTTC CASTSPTGTNLNYGYTF
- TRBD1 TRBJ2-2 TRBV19 TGTGCCAGTAGTAAACGGGTCCGACAGGGGTACACCGGGGAGCTGTTTTTT CASSKRVRQGYTGELFF
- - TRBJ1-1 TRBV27 TGTGCCAGCAGTTTATGGGAGGGGTATGAAGCTTTCTTT CASSLWEGYEAFF
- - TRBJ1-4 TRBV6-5 TGTGCCAGCGGCCTAACAGGTTCAACTAATGAAAAACTGTTTTTT CASGLTGSTNEKLFF
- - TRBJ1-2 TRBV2 TGTGCCAGCACCCCGGAGGGAATTGAGTACTATGGCTACACCTTC CASTPEGIEYYGYTF
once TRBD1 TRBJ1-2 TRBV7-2 TGTGCCAGCAGCTTAGGGGGACAGGGGGCAGTCAACTATGGCTACACCTTC CASSLGGQGAVNYGYTF
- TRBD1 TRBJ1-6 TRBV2 TGTGCCAGCAGTGAGAGGGGGCATTCACCCCTCCACTTT CASSERGHSPLHF
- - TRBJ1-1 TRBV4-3 TGCGCCAGCAGCCAAGATCAGATGAACACTGAAGCTTTCTTT CASSQDQMNTEAFF
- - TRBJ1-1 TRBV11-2 TGTGCCAGCAGCTTTACAGTCAACACTGAAGCTTTCTTT CASSFTVNTEAFF
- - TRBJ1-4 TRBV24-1 TGTGCCACCAGTGGGACACGGTCTGAAAAACTGTTTTTT CATSGTRSEKLFF
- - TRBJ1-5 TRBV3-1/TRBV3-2 TGTGCCAGCAGTCTTAGAGGAAGTCAGCCCCAGCATTTT CASSLRGSQPQHF
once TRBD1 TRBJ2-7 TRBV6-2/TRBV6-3 TGTGCCAGCAGCGGACAGGGCTTCCACGAGCAGTACTTC CASSGQGFHEQYF
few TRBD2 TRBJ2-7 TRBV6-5 TGTGCCAGCAGTTCCTTAGCGGGGGCTTCCTACGAGCAGTACTTC CASSSLAGASYEQYF
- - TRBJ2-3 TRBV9 TGTGCCAGCAGCGTTAGCGGTCGTCAGTATTTT CASSVSGRQYF
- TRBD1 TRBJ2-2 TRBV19 TGTGCCAGCGCAAGACAGGGAACCACCGGGGAGCTGTTTTTT CASARQGTTGELFF
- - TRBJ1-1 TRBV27 TGTGCCAGCAGTTTCTACAGGGACACTGAAGCTTTCTTT CASSFYRDTEAFF
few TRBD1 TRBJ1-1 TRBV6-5 TGTGCCAGCAGGCCCGGACAGGGATTTGAAGCTTTCTTT CASRPGQGFEAFF
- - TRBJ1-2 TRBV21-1 TGTGCCAGCAGCATCAACGCCCCTAGGACAGGGCCGGACTATGGCTACACCTTC CASSINAPRTGPDYGYTF
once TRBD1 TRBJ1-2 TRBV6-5 TGTGCCAGCAGTTCGAGACAGGGGGACTATGGCTACACCTTC CASSSRQGDYGYTF
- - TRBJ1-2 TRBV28 TGTGCCAGCAGTCGTGGACAGTACTATGGCTACACCTTC CASSRGQYYGYTF
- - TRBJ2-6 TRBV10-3 TGTGCCATCAGTGAGTCCGTGCAGTCTGGGGCCAACGTCCTGACTTTC CAISESVQSGANVLTF
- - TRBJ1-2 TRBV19 TGTGCCAGTATTCAGGGATCAGAGGGCTACACCTTC CASIQGSEGYTF
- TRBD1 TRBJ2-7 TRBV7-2 TGTGCCAGCAGCTTAGTGGGGGACAGGGGGTACGAGCAGTACTTC CASSLVGDRGYEQYF
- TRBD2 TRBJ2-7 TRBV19 TGTGCCAGTAGTGAGAGCGGGGGACGTGCTGAGCAGTACTTC CASSESGGRAEQYF
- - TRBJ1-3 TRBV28 TGTGCCAGCAGTTTATCCGGGGAAATGGGGGGAAACACCATATATTTT CASSLSGEMGGNTIYF
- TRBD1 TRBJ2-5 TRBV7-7 TGTGCCAGCAGCTTAGGAGGGACAGAAGAGACCCAGTACTTC CASSLGGTEETQYF
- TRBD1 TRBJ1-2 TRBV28 TGTGCCAGCAGTATAGGTGGGACAGGGGATGGCTACACCTTC CASSIGGTGDGYTF
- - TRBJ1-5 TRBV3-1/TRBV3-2 TGTGCCAGCAGCCAGGTACTAAATCAGCCCCAGCATTTT CASSQVLNQPQHF
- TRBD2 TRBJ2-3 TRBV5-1 TGCGCCAGCAGCTTGGAGCCCGGGACTAAATACACAGATACGCAGTATTTT CASSLEPGTKYTDTQYF
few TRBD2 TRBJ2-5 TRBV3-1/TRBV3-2 TGTGCCAGCAGCCTACTCGTCCTAGCGGGCCAAGAGACCCAGTACTTC CASSLLVLAGQETQYF
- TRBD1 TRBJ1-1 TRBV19 TGTGCCAGTACCCCGGGACAGACGAACACTGAAGCTTTCTTT CASTPGQTNTEAFF
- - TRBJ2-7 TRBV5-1 TGCGCCAGCTCCTCCGGGGTCTCCTACGAGCAGTACTTC CASSSGVSYEQYF
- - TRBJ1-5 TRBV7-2 TGTGCCAGCAGCTTGATGGGCAGGGGTGGTCAGCCCCAGCATTTT CASSLMGRGGQPQHF
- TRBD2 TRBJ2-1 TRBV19 TGTGCCAGTGGGGGCGGGGGGGCCGAGGATGAGCAGTTCTTC CASGGGGAEDEQFF
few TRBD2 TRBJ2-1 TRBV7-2 TGTGCCAGCAGCCCCCTGGAGCGGGGTTCCAATGAGCAGTTCTTC CASSPLERGSNEQFF
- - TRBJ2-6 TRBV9 TGTGCCAGCAGCCCAGGGTTCTCTGGGGCCAACGTCCTGACTTTC CASSPGFSGANVLTF
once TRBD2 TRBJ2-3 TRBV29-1 TGCAGCGTGGGGGGTGGTGCGGGGAGGGACACAGATACGCAGTATTTT CSVGGGAGRDTDTQYF
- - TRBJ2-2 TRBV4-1 TGCGCCAGCAGCCAAGACCCCTCCAGGGGAGTAAGGAGGGAGCTGTTTTTT CASSQDPSRGVRRELFF
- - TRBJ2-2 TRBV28 TGTGCCAGCAACCCCCTCTTGGGGGCTGAGACCGGGGAGCTGTTTTTT CASNPLLGAETGELFF
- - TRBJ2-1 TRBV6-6 TGTGCCAGCTCTGCCGGGCGGGCCAGCTCCTACAATGAGCAGTTCTTC CASSAGRASSYNEQFF
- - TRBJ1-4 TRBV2 TGTGCCAGCAGTGAAACAGGGCGGAATGAAAAACTGTTTTTT CASSETGRNEKLFF
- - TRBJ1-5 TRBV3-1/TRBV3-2 TGTGCCAGCAGCCAAGTACAGGGCAATCAGCCCCAGCATTTT CASSQVQGNQPQHF
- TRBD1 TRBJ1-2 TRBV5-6 TGTGCCAGCAGCGGATCGGGACAGAGCTATGGCTACACCTTC CASSGSGQSYGYTF
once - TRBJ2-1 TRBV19 TGTGCCAGTAGTATCGGCAGGGGTACGAATGAGCAGTTCTTC CASSIGRGTNEQFF